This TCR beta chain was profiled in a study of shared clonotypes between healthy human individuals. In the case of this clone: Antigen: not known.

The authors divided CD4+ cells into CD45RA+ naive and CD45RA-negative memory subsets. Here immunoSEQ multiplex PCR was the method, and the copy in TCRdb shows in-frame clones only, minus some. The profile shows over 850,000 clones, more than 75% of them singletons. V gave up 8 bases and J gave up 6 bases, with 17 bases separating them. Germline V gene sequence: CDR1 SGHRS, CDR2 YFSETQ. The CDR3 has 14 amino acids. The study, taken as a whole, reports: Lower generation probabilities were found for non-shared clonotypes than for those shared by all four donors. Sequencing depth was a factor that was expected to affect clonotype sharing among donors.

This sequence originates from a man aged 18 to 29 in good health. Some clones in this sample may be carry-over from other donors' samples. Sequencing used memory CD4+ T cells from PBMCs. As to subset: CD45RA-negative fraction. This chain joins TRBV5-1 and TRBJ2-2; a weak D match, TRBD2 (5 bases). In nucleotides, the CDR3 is TGCGCCAGTTCGCGAGGGTGGGTCGCCGGGGAGCTGTTTTTT. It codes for CASSRGWVAGELFF.